This T cell receptor beta chain was retrieved from a study of T cells after posttransplantation cyclophosphamide. Study-level results: TRB overlap between skin or GI tissue T cells and blood was limited. Recipient CMV seropositivity and CMV reactivation strongly tracked TRB clonality. Later blood repertoires were often dominated by clones from the donor CD8+ memory compartment.

Germline CDR1 is SGHNT and CDR2 is YENEEA. There are 13 residues in the CDR3. V was trimmed by 0 bases and J by 6 bases, leaving 6 bases between them. On the day of bone marrow donation, the related graft donor provided peripheral blood. Measured with immunoSEQ multiplex PCR; TCRdb has only the in-frame clones, and not every one. The table includes 28,000 or so clones, roughly 90% detected once. In its sample, this clone was seen once. Its target is unknown. The gene calls are TRBV11-3 and TRBJ2-1; D call uncertain. Sequenced: PBMCs. This clonotype was sampled from a man aged 50 to 59. The CDR3: CASSLDRGNEQFF. CDR3 coding DNA: TGTGCCAGCAGCTTAGACCGAGGCAATGAGCAGTTCTTC.